This T cell receptor beta chain was identified during a study of blood T cell repertoires in COVID-19. The CDR3 length is 14 residues. Deletions cut 6 bases from V and 2 bases from J, with 13 bases between. The germline V gene has CDR1 MDHEN and CDR2 SYDVKM. TCRdb's copy holds only in-frame clones and misses some; the assay was immunoSEQ multiplex PCR. Of about 120,000 clones listed, almost 90% are singletons. The chain joins TRBV28 to TRBJ2-5, with a possible D match to TRBD1 (6 bases). This receptor was taken from a woman in her forties or fifties with active or convalescent COVID-19. Material: peripheral blood. The CDR3 loop reads CASRSTGLQETQYF. The CDR3 DNA reads TGTGCCAGCAGATCGACAGGCTTACAAGAGACCCAGTACTTC.